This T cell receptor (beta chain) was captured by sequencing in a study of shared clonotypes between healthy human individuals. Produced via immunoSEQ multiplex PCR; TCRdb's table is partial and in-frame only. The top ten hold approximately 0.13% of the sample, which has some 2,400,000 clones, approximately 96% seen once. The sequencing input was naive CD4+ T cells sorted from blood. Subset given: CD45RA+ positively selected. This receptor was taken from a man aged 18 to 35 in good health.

CDR3 DNA sequence: TGTGCCTGGAGTGTACGGGACAGTAACTATGGCTACACCTTC. It is translated as CAWSVRDSNYGYTF. The chain carries TRBV30 and TRBJ1-2, with 7 nucleotides matching TRBD1. V shed 0 bases, J shed 1 base, and the junction held 2 bases outside the gene matches. Germline CDR1 and CDR2: GTSNPN and SVGIG (reference sequence). This CDR3 is built from 14 residues.